A selection of T cell receptor beta chains follows, all from one sample in a study of cytomegalovirus exposure and HLA in healthy donors. Here immunoSEQ multiplex PCR was the method, and the copy in TCRdb shows in-frame clones only, minus some. The table shows some 100,000 clones, with about nine tenths occurring only once. The specimen was PBMCs. These receptors all come from a woman aged 18-29 years in good health and CMV-seronegative. Both conserved end residues are part of each CDR3.

>TRBV6-5|TRBJ1-5
CASSDRYSNQPQHF
>TRBV7-2|TRBJ2-5
CASSFSETQYF
>TRBV9|TRBJ2-7
CASSVGGRGAYEQYF
>TRBV6-5|TRBJ1-2
CASKPGQGSGYTF
>TRBV5-1|TRBJ1-5
CASSLDSNSNQPQHF
>TRBV6-6|TRBJ2-3
CASSYGLAGSTDTQYF
>TRBV9|TRBJ2-1
CASKAGGGGYNEQFF
>TRBV30|TRBJ1-2
CAWSKTGPLYTF
>TRBV11-2|TRBJ2-7
CASSYRGSSYEQYF
>TRBV19|TRBJ2-7
CASSTYTYEQYF
>TRBV5-6|TRBJ1-1
CASSYPTVNTEAFF
>TRBV9|TRBJ2-1
CASSVAGGPENEQFF
>TRBV6-5|TRBJ2-7
CASGHRINEQYF
>TRBV28|TRBJ2-7
CASSLRSTTSYEQYF
>TRBV7-8|TRBJ1-4
CASSATRQDNEKLFF
>TRBV29-1|TRBJ2-1
CSVPSGSSYNEQFF
>TRBV7-9|TRBJ2-5
CASSLGMGSRETQYF
>TRBV27|TRBJ2-3
CASIRPLVRGDTQYF
>TRBV7-7|TRBJ2-1
CASSLGGGASYNEQFF
>TRBV7-6|TRBJ2-1
CASSLAAGGINEQFF
>TRBV20-1|TRBJ2-7
CSASSGQIQYF
>TRBV9|TRBJ2-7
CASSRGGSYEQYF
>TRBV30|TRBJ2-7
CAWSGPGDPYEQYF
>TRBV28|TRBJ2-7
CASSSPGLGSYEQYF
>TRBV28|TRBJ1-3
CATAEEAGNTIYF
>TRBV5-6|TRBJ1-6
CASSTGTGISPLHF
>TRBV30|TRBJ2-7
CAWSVRGNEQYF
>TRBV11-3|TRBJ2-7
CASSPGGSDSNEQYF
>TRBV7-8|TRBJ1-2
CASSLSRGSGYYGYTF
>TRBV6-1|TRBJ1-2
CASRAPPSNYGYTF
>TRBV6-1|TRBJ1-5
CASSESGSQPQHF
>TRBV7-7|TRBJ2-1
CASSPGTTYNEQFF
>TRBV13|TRBJ2-3
CASSLSQGVYTQYF
>TRBV15|TRBJ1-5
CATSADSIQPQHF
>TRBV6-5|TRBJ2-7
CASSYPGTYEQYF
>TRBV7-2|TRBJ2-3
CASSLGQGTDTQYF
>TRBV6-4|TRBJ2-1
CASSDGTGMGEQFF
>TRBV5-4|TRBJ2-5
CASSDGAGAETQYF
>TRBV27|TRBJ2-7
CASSLRGLPYEQYF
>TRBV28|TRBJ2-1
CASSLSGLAGTNNEQFF
>TRBV7-3|TRBJ2-3
CASSFTGTDTQYF
>TRBV18|TRBJ2-1
CASSPQGRRSSSYNEQFF
>TRBV6-4|TRBJ2-1
CASSEGAASYNEQFF
>TRBV28|TRBJ1-2
CASSSGGGGRYGYTF
>TRBV9|TRBJ2-1
CASSVDNSKNSYNEQFF